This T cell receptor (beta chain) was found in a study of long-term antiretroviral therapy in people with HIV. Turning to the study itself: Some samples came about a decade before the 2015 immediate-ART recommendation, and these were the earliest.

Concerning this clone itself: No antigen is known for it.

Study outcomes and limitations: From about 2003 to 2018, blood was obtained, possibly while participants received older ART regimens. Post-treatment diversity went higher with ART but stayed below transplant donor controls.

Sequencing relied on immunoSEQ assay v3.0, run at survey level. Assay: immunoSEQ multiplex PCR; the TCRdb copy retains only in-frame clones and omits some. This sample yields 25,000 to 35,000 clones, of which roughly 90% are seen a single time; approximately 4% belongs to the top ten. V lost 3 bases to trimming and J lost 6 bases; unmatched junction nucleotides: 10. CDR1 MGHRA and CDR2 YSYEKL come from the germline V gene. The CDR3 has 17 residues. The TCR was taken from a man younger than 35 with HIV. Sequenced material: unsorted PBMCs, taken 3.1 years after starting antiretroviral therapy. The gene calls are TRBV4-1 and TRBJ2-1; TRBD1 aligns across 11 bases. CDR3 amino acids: CASSQGWRDRGVNEQFF. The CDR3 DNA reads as TGCGCCAGCAGCCAGGGGTGGAGGGACAGGGGGGTCAATGAGCAGTTCTTC.